Listed here are 25 T cell receptor beta chains from one sample, sequenced in a study of CD8 T cells in ankylosing spondylitis. TCRdb reprocessed the 5' RACE reads via MiXCR and lists one record per CDR3 protein. The table has 290,000 or so distinct CDR3 sequences, roughly 20% seen once. Material: blood, either unsorted or a sorted T cell fraction (not recorded which). The receptor source for this set is a female donor with ankylosing spondylitis or in good health (not recorded which).

In this sample, this clonotype turned up many times. CDR3 in amino acids: CASRPAGGGTNTEAFF. The DNA for the CDR3 is TGTGCCAGCAGACCAGCAGGTGGGGGGACGAACACTGAAGCTTTCTTT. The chain joins TRBV12-3 or TRBV12-4 to TRBJ1-1; tentatively, D is TRBD1 (5 bases). This CDR3 contains 16 residues. V lost 6 bases and J 1 base, leaving 18 bases between the germline ends.

The V gene is TRBV5-1, the J gene TRBJ1-1, with TRBD1 matching over 7 bases. The CDR3 has 13 residues. Germline V lookup: CDR1 SGHRS, CDR2 YFSETQ. With V trimmed by 3 bases and J by 7 bases, 6 bases remained unmatched. In DNA form, the CDR3 reads TGCGCCAGCAGCTATGGACAGGCCGGTGAAGCTTTCTTT. It specifies CASSYGQAGEAFF.

This clonotype was counted between two and nine times. This sequence joins TRBV20-1 and TRBJ2-3; D is ambiguous. This CDR3 contains 13 residues. Between the trimmed V and J ends, which lost 5 bases and 0 bases, there was a span of 9 bases. Germline V lookup: CDR1 DFQATT, CDR2 SNEGSKA (reference sequence). CDR3 amino acids: CSACVGSTDTQYF. CDR3 in DNA: TGCAGTGCTTGCGTTGGGAGCACAGATACGCAGTATTTT.

In its sample, this clonotype was seen many times. The chain is built from TRBV6-2 or TRBV6-3 and TRBJ2-1; possibly TRBD1 for D (5 bases). Germline V CDR1 and CDR2: MNHEY, SVGEGT. Trimming took off 4 bases at V and 0 bases at J, with 7 bases between the two ends. This CDR3 has 14 residues. The CDR3 DNA sequence: TGTGCCAGCAGTTGGGGCAGCTCCTACAATGAGCAGTTCTTC. Protein: CASSWGSSYNEQFF.

This clonotype was seen more than once but under ten times. J is TRBJ2-5 and V is TRBV4-3; maybe TRBD1 (5 bases). Germline CDR1 reads LGHNA; CDR2 reads YSLEER. With 0 bases removed from V and 5 bases from J, the gap between germline ends came to 13 bases. The CDR3 totals 15 residues. CDR3 residues: CASSQDLLGPETQYF. The CDR3 DNA sequence: TGCGCCAGCAGCCAAGATCTTCTGGGGCCCGAGACCCAGTACTTC.

This clonotype showed up just a few times. The chain employs TRBV29-1 and TRBJ2-7; TRBD2 is a possible D gene (5 bases). V dropped 4 bases and J dropped 2 bases, with 12 bases sitting between them. The CDR3 is 13 residues long. Germline CDR1 and CDR2: SQVTM and ANQGSEA. CDR3 amino acids: CSVGGVITYEQYF. The CDR3, as DNA: TGCAGCGTTGGGGGAGTGATAACCTACGAGCAGTACTTC.

The chain has TRBV6-5 and TRBJ1-2; no firm D call. Germline V gene data show CDR1 as MNHEY and CDR2 as SVGAGI. This CDR3 region has 14 residues. The V and J ends lost 0 bases and 8 bases respectively, with 13 bases between them. The CDR3 region is CASSYSSGVQGYTF. CDR3 DNA sequence: TGTGCCAGCAGTTACTCGTCCGGGGTGCAGGGCTACACCTTC.

This clonotype was seen ten or more times. The rearrangement uses TRBV30 and TRBJ2-1, with D perhaps TRBD2 (5 bases). The CDR3 runs 14 residues. Germline loops: CDR1 GTSNPN, CDR2 SVGIG (reference sequence). Between the trimmed V and J ends, which lost 4 bases and 5 bases, there was a span of 15 bases. CDR3 in DNA: TGTGCCTGGACCCCTTCTCCAGCGGACAATGAGCAGTTCTTC. Translating gives CAWTPSPADNEQFF.

This clonotype was counted only a few times. The chain is built from TRBV5-1 and TRBJ2-3; 7 bases match TRBD2. The CDR3 is 17 residues long. J lost 0 bases, V lost 1 base, and 8 bases had no gene match. In germline, CDR1 is SGHRS, CDR2 YFSETQ. The CDR3 region is CASSLSLLASSTDTQYF. The DNA of the CDR3 is TGCGCCAGCAGCTTGTCCCTACTAGCGTCTAGCACAGATACGCAGTATTTT. Drawing the rest from reference TRBV5-1 and TRBJ2-3, the complete variable domain is KAGVTQTPRYLIKTRGQQVTLSCSPISGHRSVSWYQQTPGQGLQFLFEYFSETQRNKGNFPGRFSGRQFSNSRSEMNVSTLELGDSALYLCASSLSLLASSTDTQYFGPGTRLTVL.

The chain employs TRBV30 and TRBJ2-7, with 8 bases aligning to TRBD1. With 3 bases clipped from V and 2 bases from J, the junction kept 6 bases outside the gene matches. There are 14 residues in the CDR3. CDR1 and CDR2 (germline): GTSNPN, SVGIG (reference sequence). The CDR3, as DNA: TGTGCCTGGAGCGCAGACAGGGGAGCCTACGAGCAGTACTTC. Translation: CAWSADRGAYEQYF.

This clonotype was seen only a few times. This sequence joins TRBV3-1 and TRBJ1-2; no reliable D call. This CDR3 spans 13 amino acids. Germline-derived CDR1 and CDR2 are LGHDT and YNNKEL (reference sequence). Trimming pared 5 bases from V and 2 bases from J, leaving 9 bases between. CDR3 sequence (DNA): TGTGCCAGCAGCGACCGGGAAAACTATGGCTACACCTTC. This translates into CASSDRENYGYTF.

This clonotype occurred many times. The chain uses TRBV7-9 and TRBJ2-3; TRBD2 aligns across 12 bases. J gave up 9 bases and V 5 bases, and 12 bases lay outside the gene matches. CDR1 is SEHNR and CDR2 is FQNEAQ in the germline V gene (reference sequence). The CDR3 spans 16 residues. This CDR3 is CASSATWTSGKETQYF. Written as DNA, the CDR3 is TGTGCCAGCAGCGCGACCTGGACTAGCGGGAAGGAGACGCAGTATTTT.

The count of this clonotype is one. This chain connects TRBV19 to TRBJ2-7; D is ambiguous. V was trimmed by 5 bases and J by 5 bases, leaving 13 bases between them. The germline V gene encodes CDR1 LNHDA and CDR2 SQIVND (reference sequence). The CDR3 spans 13 residues. The CDR3 DNA sequence: TGTGCCAGTAGTCCCCCTCTCCGGGACGAGCAGTACTTC. This encodes CASSPPLRDEQYF.

The chain has TRBV20-1 and TRBJ1-3; D is possibly TRBD1 (5 bases). Germline assignment: CDR1 DFQATT and CDR2 SNEGSKA (reference sequence). This CDR3 contains 12 residues. The ends were cut back, 5 bases at V and 2 bases at J, with 7 bases in the middle. The CDR3 here is CSALGAGNTIYF. CDR3 nucleotide sequence: TGCAGTGCTTTGGGGGCTGGAAACACCATATATTTT.

V gene TRBV10-3 combines with J gene TRBJ1-1; TRBD1 matches 7 bases. CDR1 is ENHRY and CDR2 is SYGVKD in the germline V gene. The V and J ends lost 10 bases and 4 bases, in that order; junction bases with no gene match: 9. The CDR3 covers 13 residues. The CDR3 loop reads CATRDSEVTEAFF. The CDR3 bases are TGTGCCACACGGGACAGCGAAGTCACTGAAGCTTTCTTT.

This clonotype has at least ten counts. Here the CDR3 DNA reads TGTGCCAGCAGCTTAGCGACTGGACAGTCTTTCTACGAGCAGTACTTC. It specifies CASSLATGQSFYEQYF. The chain has TRBV7-2 and TRBJ2-7; D is possibly TRBD1 (6 bases). This CDR3 has 16 residues. CDR1 is SGHTA, CDR2 FQGNSA, per germline. Trimming pared 0 bases from V and 3 bases from J, leaving 15 bases between. The whole variable domain, remainder taken from reference TRBV7-2 and TRBJ2-7, is GAGVSQSPSNKVTEKGKDVELRCDPISGHTALYWYRQSLGQGLEFLIYFQGNSAPDKSGLPSDRFSAERTGGSVSTLTIQRTQQEDSAVYLCASSLATGQSFYEQYFGPGTRLTVT.

The chain has TRBV12-3 or TRBV12-4 and TRBJ2-5, with D possibly TRBD2 on 6 matching bases. The CDR3 is made up of 14 amino acids. Trimming removed 5 bases at V and 2 bases at J, with 12 bases between. In DNA, the CDR3 is TGTGCCAGCAGTCCCGGGGACTGGCAAGAGACCCAGTACTTC. Protein sequence: CASSPGDWQETQYF.

This clonotype was observed a few times. The V call is TRBV6-1, the J call TRBJ1-2; TRBD1 aligns across 7 bases. Germline assignment: CDR1 MNHNS and CDR2 SASEGT. The CDR3 totals 12 residues. V was clipped by 3 bases and J by 10 bases; unmatched bases: 5. The CDR3 is CASSEDRFDYTF. As DNA, the CDR3 is TGTGCCAGCAGTGAGGACAGGTTCGACTACACCTTC.

This clonotype was counted between two and nine times. CDR3 amino acids: CASSPRTIDEQYF. The CDR3 DNA sequence: TGTGCCAGCAGCCCCCGGACAATCGACGAGCAGTACTTC. The genes are TRBV11-2 and TRBJ2-7, with TRBD1 as a possible D gene (5 bases). Trimming removed 5 bases at V and 5 bases at J, with 13 bases between. The germline V gene has CDR1 SGHAT and CDR2 FQNNGV. This CDR3 has 13 residues.

J is TRBJ2-1 and V is TRBV6-2 or TRBV6-3; 11 bases fit TRBD2. Per germline, CDR1 MNHEY and CDR2 SVGEGT. This CDR3 is built from 16 residues. The trim removed 7 bases at V and 4 bases at J, leaving 9 bases unmatched. CDR3 residues: CASTVPSGRPYNEQFF. The CDR3 region has the DNA TGTGCCAGCACTGTCCCTAGCGGGAGGCCTTACAATGAGCAGTTCTTC.

The genes are TRBV20-1 and TRBJ1-2, with 9 bases aligning to TRBD1. The CDR3 has 11 amino acids. Germline trimming cut 6 bases from V and 8 bases from J; bases unmatched to any gene: 4. The germline gives CDR1 DFQATT, CDR2 SNEGSKA (reference sequence). The CDR3 protein is CSAPTGGGYTF. CDR3 DNA sequence: TGCAGTGCCCCGACAGGGGGAGGCTACACCTTC.

This clonotype was counted a few times. CDR3 DNA sequence: TGTGCCAGCAGTCCAACGGGACAGGTCGGCTACGAGCAGTACTTC. Translating it yields CASSPTGQVGYEQYF. The chain recombines TRBV11-3 with TRBJ2-7; 8 nucleotides agree with TRBD1. Germline trimming cut 6 bases from V and 3 bases from J; bases unmatched to any gene: 10. Per germline, CDR1 SGHNT and CDR2 YENEEA. This CDR3 comprises 15 residues.

The chain recombines TRBV7-2 with TRBJ2-7; D is unresolved. Germline assignment: CDR1 SGHTA and CDR2 FQGNSA. V dropped 3 bases and J dropped 0 bases, with 12 bases sitting between them. The CDR3 extends over 15 amino acids. For the CDR3, the DNA is TGTGCCAGCAGCTTCATCACGGCTTACTCCTACGAGCAGTACTTC. Its protein product is CASSFITAYSYEQYF.

CDR3 residues: CASSLLLPTGKDTIYF. The CDR3 DNA is TGTGCCAGCAGCTTACTCCTTCCTACGGGGAAAGACACCATATATTTT. The chain recombines TRBV7-2 with TRBJ1-3; D uncertain. Deletions cut 2 bases from V and 8 bases from J, with 19 bases between. The CDR3 has 16 amino acids. The V gene's germline CDR1 is SGHTA and CDR2 FQGNSA.

The chain employs TRBV5-5 and TRBJ2-7; tentatively, D is TRBD1 or TRBD2 (6 bases each). Trimming removed 3 bases at V and 9 bases at J, with 7 bases between. The CDR3 has 10 amino acids. Germline V CDR1 and CDR2: SGHKS, YYEKEE (reference sequence). The CDR3 here is CASSWGAQYF. CDR3 coding DNA: TGTGCCAGCAGCTGGGGGGCGCAGTACTTC.